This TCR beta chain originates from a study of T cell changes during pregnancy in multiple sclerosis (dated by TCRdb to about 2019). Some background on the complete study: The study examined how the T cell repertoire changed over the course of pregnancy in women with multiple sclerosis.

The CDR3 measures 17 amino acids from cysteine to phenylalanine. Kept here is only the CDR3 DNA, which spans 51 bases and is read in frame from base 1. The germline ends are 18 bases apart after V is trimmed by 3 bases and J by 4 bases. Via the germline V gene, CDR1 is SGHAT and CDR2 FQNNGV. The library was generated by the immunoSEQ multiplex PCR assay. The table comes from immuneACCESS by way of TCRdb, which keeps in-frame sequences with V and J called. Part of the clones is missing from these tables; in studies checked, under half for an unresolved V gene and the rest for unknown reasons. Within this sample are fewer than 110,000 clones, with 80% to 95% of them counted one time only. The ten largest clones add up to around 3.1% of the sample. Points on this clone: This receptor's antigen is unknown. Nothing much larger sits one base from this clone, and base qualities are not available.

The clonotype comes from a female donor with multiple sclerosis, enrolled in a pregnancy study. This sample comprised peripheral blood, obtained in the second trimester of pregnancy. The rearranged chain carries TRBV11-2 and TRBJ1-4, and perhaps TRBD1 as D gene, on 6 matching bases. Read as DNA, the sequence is TGTGCCAGCAGCTTGAGAAACGGACAGCGTCGTAATGAAAAACTGTTTTTT. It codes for CASSLRNGQRRNEKLFF.